These T cell receptor beta chains were read from a single sample in a study of technical replicates of blood from several donors. Profiling relied on immunoSEQ multiplex PCR, and the TCRdb table lists in-frame clones only, not all of them. This table holds around 76,000 clones, around 97% found once. The sequencing sample was made of T cells isolated from PBMCs. All receptors come from a human donor in good health. CDR3s include the opening cysteine and the closing phenylalanine or tryptophan. The D gene is left open where the match is weak. A row's size may be missing; if present it is once, few, many or a size class.

size: .
J: TRBJ1-1
V: TRBV5-6
D: TRBD1
DNA: TGTGCCAGCAGCCTGGGACAGATTTCAGCTTTCTTT
CDR3: CASSLGQISAFF

size: .
J: TRBJ2-5
V: TRBV2
D: .
DNA: TGTGCCAGCAGCCGTGGACTAATTGAAACAGAGACCCAGTACTTC
CDR3: CASSRGLIETETQYF

size: .
J: TRBJ2-2
V: TRBV14
D: .
DNA: TGTGCCTCTATTGCGGCCGCGAACACCGGGGAGCTGTTTTTT
CDR3: CASIAAANTGELFF

size: .
J: TRBJ2-7
V: TRBV27
D: .
DNA: TGTGCCAGCAGTGTAAGAGGGGGAATAGCGGGCTACGAGCAGTACTTC
CDR3: CASSVRGGIAGYEQYF

size: .
J: TRBJ2-5
V: TRBV14
D: .
DNA: TGTGCCAGCAGCCAAGCCGCGTGGGGCTATATGCAAGAGACCCAGTACTTC
CDR3: CASSQAAWGYMQETQYF

size: .
J: TRBJ2-5
V: TRBV6-5
D: .
DNA: TGTGCCAGCAGGAGTTCTGATAACACCCAGTACTTC
CDR3: CASRSSDNTQYF

size: .
J: TRBJ2-4
V: TRBV5-4
D: .
DNA: TGTGCCAGCAGCTTTTCTCTAGAGCTTGCCTTAGCCAAAAACATTCAGTACTTC
CDR3: CASSFSLELALAKNIQYF

size: .
J: TRBJ1-3
V: TRBV5-1
D: .
DNA: TGCGCCAGCAGCTCACAGCAGGGGAACACCATATATTTT
CDR3: CASSSQQGNTIYF

size: .
J: TRBJ1-1
V: TRBV7-9
D: TRBD1
DNA: TGTGCCAGCAGGCCTGGGACAGGGGGCTGGAGGGCTTTCTTT
CDR3: CASRPGTGGWRAFF

size: .
J: TRBJ2-5
V: TRBV6-1
D: .
DNA: TGTGCCAGCAGAGGGGTGTTGTACCAAGAGACCCAGTACTTC
CDR3: CASRGVLYQETQYF

size: .
J: TRBJ1-1
V: TRBV10-1
D: .
DNA: TGCGCCAGCAGTGAAGGGGACACTGAAGCTTTCTTT
CDR3: CASSEGDTEAFF

size: once
J: TRBJ2-1
V: TRBV4-2
D: TRBD2
DNA: TGTGCCAGCAGCCAACTAGCGGGGGGGCCGAGGGAGCAGTTCTTC
CDR3: CASSQLAGGPREQFF

size: .
J: TRBJ1-2
V: TRBV5-4
D: .
DNA: TGTGCCAGCAGCTTGGCCAGTGGGGGGACGGACTATGGCTACACCTTC
CDR3: CASSLASGGTDYGYTF

size: .
J: TRBJ2-7
V: TRBV14
D: .
DNA: TGTGCCAGCAGCCAAGAGGGTTGGACAGAGTTTGCGGGCCGCCCCTACGAGCAGTACTTC
CDR3: CASSQEGWTEFAGRPYEQYF

size: once
J: TRBJ1-2
V: TRBV7-2
D: .
DNA: TGTGCCAGCAGCTTTCAGGGTCAGTATGGCTACACCTTC
CDR3: CASSFQGQYGYTF

size: .
J: TRBJ2-2
V: TRBV10-2
D: TRBD2
DNA: TGCGCCAGCAGTGAGGGGACTAGCGGGAGTCCTGGCACCGGGGAGCTGTTTTTT
CDR3: CASSEGTSGSPGTGELFF

size: .
J: TRBJ2-1
V: TRBV4-1
D: TRBD1
DNA: TGCGCCAGCAGCCTCCAACCGGGACAGGGAATCGGTGAGCAGTTCTTC
CDR3: CASSLQPGQGIGEQFF

size: .
J: TRBJ1-1
V: TRBV10-3
D: .
DNA: TGTGCCATCAGCGCTACAGGCGCTGAAGCTTTCTTT
CDR3: CAISATGAEAFF

size: .
J: TRBJ2-1
V: TRBV6-5
D: .
DNA: .
CDR3: CASSSSGGSYNEQFF

size: .
J: TRBJ1-1
V: TRBV19
D: .
DNA: TGTGCCAGTAGTACCCCCGGTGACACTGAAGCTTTCTTT
CDR3: CASSTPGDTEAFF

size: .
J: TRBJ2-1
V: TRBV7-3
D: TRBD2
DNA: TGTGCCAGCAGCCCCGTAAGACTAGCGCAAGTGGGCTCCTACAATGAGCAGTTCTTC
CDR3: CASSPVRLAQVGSYNEQFF

size: .
J: TRBJ2-2
V: TRBV6-5
D: TRBD2
DNA: TGTGCCAGCAGTAGCGGGGGTTACACCGGGGAGCTGTTTTTT
CDR3: CASSSGGYTGELFF

size: few
J: TRBJ2-5
V: TRBV2
D: TRBD2
DNA: TGTGCCAGCAGTCCACCGTCGGGACTAGCGGGACAAGAGACCCAGTACTTC
CDR3: CASSPPSGLAGQETQYF

size: .
J: TRBJ1-2
V: TRBV11-2
D: .
DNA: TGTGCCAGCAACCCTAGTCACCGGGTTGGTGGCTACACCTTC
CDR3: CASNPSHRVGGYTF

size: .
J: TRBJ2-7
V: TRBV18
D: TRBD1
DNA: TGTGCCAGCTCACCCCAACGTAGGGACGGGACAGGGAGCTCCTACGAGCAGTACTTC
CDR3: CASSPQRRDGTGSSYEQYF

size: .
J: TRBJ2-1
V: TRBV28
D: TRBD1
DNA: TGTGCCAGCACCTTCCCGGGACAGGGCGGTTATGAGCAGTTCTTC
CDR3: CASTFPGQGGYEQFF